This TCR beta chain was profiled in a study of cytomegalovirus exposure and HLA in healthy donors (dated by TCRdb to the late 2010s). Regarding the complete study: According to an earlier analysis of around 600 of the donors, about 170 million T cells yielded 100 million or so unique TCR beta sequences and around 300 Gb of sequence data. An early release that covered some 630 HLA-typed donors contained approximately 300 gigabases of sequencing data and roughly 84 million unique TCR sequences. Among the roughly 400 genotyped donors, roughly 80% belonged to the genetic ancestry cluster associated with self-reported Caucasian donors. The aim of the study was to test whether cataloging public T cell receptors could identify signatures of past pathogen exposure. Using immunosequencing, the study profiled T cell repertoires from about 650 subjects and related those repertoires to cytomegalovirus serostatus. Along with the approximately 670-subject first cohort, a separate validation cohort of over 90 different subjects was used. High-throughput TCR immunosequencing, statistical association of individual TCRs with disease status, and machine learning were combined to predict cytomegalovirus infection status. To study patterns of TCR occurrence, a later analysis re-analyzed previously published TCR beta repertoires from several hundred donors and added high-resolution HLA genotyping. Rather than using new phenotypic data, the later analysis identified candidate immune exposures from TCR beta sequences and from how often those sequences occurred across donors. In an earlier analysis of a few hundred of the donors, high-throughput TCR beta sequencing was used to judge whether each TCR beta V gene segment behaved as functional or pseudogenic. Donor age, sex, ethnicity and CMV serostatus were collected together with the repertoire data. Genome-wide SNP genotypes for about 65% of the 666 donors were used in a later genetic analysis, which treated that subset as a discovery cohort. All discovery cohort repertoires had been generated on a single sequencing platform. HLA typing included class I and class II loci at four-digit resolution. The number of donors typed differed by locus, with about 629-630 for A, B, C, DRB1 and DQB1, 522 for DQA1, over 600 for DPA1, and some 450 for DPB1. Roughly five DR-DQ haplotypes were handled as single units for association and clustering, since linkage in the cohort was strong. Among a few hundred genotyped donors of the cohort, an average of around 240,000 unique TCR beta nucleotide sequences were sequenced per donor, roughly 18% of them non-productive. The paper's findings and limits, for the study overall: In both the original and validation cohorts, the classifier was reported to diagnose cytomegalovirus status with high specificity and sensitivity. In vitro tests confirmed that a few of the cytomegalovirus-associated TCR beta chains recognize cytomegalovirus antigens. In the study, approximately 160 TCR beta chains were listed as associated with cytomegalovirus. Because HLA typing was unavailable for some donors at each locus, only the typed subset was used in association tests. A further reported finding was that TCR beta sequences accurately predicted the HLA-A and HLA-B alleles for most subjects in the first cohort. Some IMGT-functional V segments, including TRBV6-2 and TRBV6-3, could not be told apart with the 87-base-pair reads, so those segments were excluded. According to a later analysis, most CMV-associated TCR beta chains appeared to be HLA-restricted, and the HLA associations seemed to be driven largely by CMV exposure. For the cohort, immune exposure information was limited to CMV serostatus. In a later analysis, HLA-associated TCR beta chains were found to be more clonally expanded and to have lower generation probabilities than equally common non-associated chains. Most TCR sequences were seen in very few donors, while some public TCRs were found in many individuals. Linkage disequilibrium might explain the correlated functional status among segregating V segments, but an unknown experimental factor could not be ruled out. Broadly in line with IMGT annotations, most TCR beta V segments showed up in productive rearrangements about 90% or about 30% of the time in an earlier analysis of 450 to 750 of the donors. In a later analysis, 16,951 TCR beta sequences were associated with specific HLA alleles at a false discovery rate of 0.05. According to the authors, the approach could potentially be generalized to other disease states and immunological phenotypes. A later genetic analysis reported fewer N-insertions in productive TCRs among donors in an Asian-associated ancestry cluster than the roughly 620-donor mean. Only TCR beta chains were sequenced in this cohort, and the absence of alpha or paired-chain data limited detectable features. In a later analysis, TCR association rates were found to vary across HLA loci, with the most associated TCRs seen for DRB1 alleles and the fewest for HLA-C alleles. A later genetic analysis associated a missense DCLRE1C variant with V-gene and J-gene trimming of TCR beta chains, and an independent cohort replicated the association. Assigning TCR associations to individual alleles was difficult when HLA alleles, especially DR and DQ, strongly co-occurred. According to a later analysis, parvovirus B19, influenza, CMV and Epstein-Barr virus appeared linked to several top co-occurrence clusters. The presence/absence analyses assumed that sequencing depth was roughly uniform across donors, and that assumption may not be true. The sequencing pipeline was judged likely to have produced a cluster of highly shared sequence variants as a technical artifact. About 17 rarely observed V segments, including chromosome 9 orphons, were excluded from the earlier analysis of a few hundred of the donors because counts were too low.

Taken from the germline V gene (reference sequence), the CDR1 and CDR2 loops are SEHNR and FQNEAQ. Including the terminal cysteine and phenylalanine, the CDR3 comprises 16 residues. Only the CDR3 part of the read is kept: 48 bases, read in frame from the first base. V drops 5 bases and J drops 8 bases, leaving 24 bases in between. Library construction relied on the immunoSEQ multiplex PCR assay. For the multiplex PCR, a mixture combining 60 forward primers for TCR Vbeta segments and 13 reverse primers for TCR Jbeta segments was used. A multiplex PCR assay on genomic DNA amplified the CDR3 region of rearranged TCR beta genes. Amplified TCR beta libraries were sequenced as 87-base-pair reads on the Illumina HiSeq System. In the source study's methods: In a later analysis, 70 million to 95 million unique TCR beta chains were counted across the roughly 610 repertoires, and roughly 11 million of these chains were shared by at least two donors. To remove PCR and sequencing errors, raw reads were error-corrected and collapsed into unique sequences using a nearest-neighbor algorithm that merged closely related sequences. CDR3 sequences were aligned to IMGT reference sequences to assign V, D and J gene segments. For a sequence to be retained, a match of at least six nucleotides was required to both a V gene segment and a J gene segment. A rearrangement was called productive if the CDR3 had no stop codons and remained in frame with V and J, and every other rearrangement was called non-productive. CDR3 was defined according to IMGT convention as the region running from the second conserved V-encoded cysteine to the conserved J-encoded phenylalanine. The earlier analysis of a few hundred of the donors excluded sequences that lacked an unambiguous match to a single V gene segment. In an earlier analysis of several hundred of the donors, V segments were called functional above 56.7% productive rearrangements and were called segregating when the between-donor standard deviation exceeded 5%. A statistical classification framework was developed to diagnose cytomegalovirus status using the catalog of TCR beta chain sequences. V and J gene assignment, in a later analysis, came from comparing TCR nucleotide sequences with IMGT/GENE-DB human TR gene sequences. In a later analysis, CDR3 sequences and most-parsimonious VDJ recombination scenarios were assigned using the TCRdist pipeline. In a later analysis, each TCR beta chain was defined by its CDR3 amino acid sequence together with its V-gene family, and reads lacking a unique V-gene family were excluded. In a later analysis, 450 to 600 highly shared, low-generation-probability nucleotide sequences were removed to address suspected cross-contamination and a sequencing artifact. In a later analysis, a clonal expansion index for each public chain was calculated from normalized within-repertoire ranks of inferred template counts. In a later analysis, generation probabilities were computed with a VDJ recombination model fitted to out-of-frame rearrangements, and the resulting probabilities were checked against IGoR. A later analysis scored TCR-TCR, TCR-HLA and TCR-CMV co-occurrence with hypergeometric tests, applying a repertoire-size bias correction to TCR pairs. A later analysis estimated false discovery rates by permuting HLA or CMV assignments 20 times. In a later analysis, co-occurring TCRs were grouped with DBSCAN, and TCRdist sequence similarity was added when clustering was performed within HLA-allele-positive subsets. Co-occurrence clustering excluded repertoires with fewer than 30,000 or more than 120,000 public chains, plus five with anomalous nucleotide sharing. Held by TCRdb, this immuneACCESS table contains in-frame sequences only and omits some clones. Under half of the omission traces to an unresolved V gene where checked; the cause of the rest is unknown. The V and J calls and the clone size are those of that table, but D and trimming were determined from the DNA. The sample table records under 200,000 clones; about four fifths of these occur just once. The top ten clonotypes cover 1% of the sample.

The cohort consisted of 666 healthy bone marrow donors. At the time of sampling, every cohort member was nominally healthy, though immune exposures that went unrecorded were likely present. The donor tested CMV seronegative, placing the donor among the 352 seronegative members of the cohort. Every donor gave a peripheral blood sample, and the peripheral blood mononuclear cells from that sample were used for TCR beta sequencing. The Qiagen DNeasy Blood Extraction Kit was used to extract genomic DNA from the blood cell samples. Concerning this clone itself: Its antigen is unknown. No much larger clonotype is one base removed from it; base qualities were not supplied.

The TCR sequence derives from a man aged 30 to 39 in good health and CMV-seronegative. Here the chain combines TRBV7-9 and TRBJ1-2; no D gene can be assigned with confidence. The sample taken for sequencing was PBMCs. The CDR3 region reads CASSPSVVNPSGGYTF. Read as DNA, the sequence is TGTGCCAGCAGCCCTTCCGTAGTAAACCCTTCGGGAGGCTACACCTTC.